This T cell receptor (beta chain) was documented in a study of T-cell reconstitution after alpha-beta-depleted transplantation in children. Study-wide results and caveats: Expanded graft clones numbering several hundred reportedly gave rise to alpha-beta T cells about two months after transplant. Newly produced T cells mostly provided counts and TCRbeta diversity after one year, as hyperexpanded clones declined. Elevated TCRbeta diversity at day 60 was traced, in some patients, to surviving recipient T cells and thymic progenitors.

Unique molecular identifiers tagged the TCRbeta library. TCRdb independently ran MiXCR on the PCR reads; one entry per CDR3 protein. The repertoire holds some 180,000 distinct CDR3 sequences, with roughly 6.6% as singletons. This clonotype was seen at least ten times. Its antigen is still unknown. V lost 4 bases and J 5 bases, leaving 13 bases between the germline ends. The CDR3 runs 14 residues. Germline CDR1 and CDR2: ENHRY and SYGVKD. J is TRBJ2-3 and V is TRBV10-3; D ambiguous. The sequencing used PBMCs, collected before TCRalphabeta/CD19-depleted stem cell transplant. This sequence was found in a boy under 10 years old with acute lymphoblastic leukemia, due to receive a stem cell transplant. In nucleotides, the CDR3 is TGTGCCATCAGTGGATCCTTTCGGCGAGATACGCAGTATTTT. Its protein product is CAISGSFRRDTQYF.